This T cell receptor beta chain was found in a study of OX40 agonist ivuxolimab in advanced cancers. Study results and limitations: The 0.1-3.0 mg/kg partial responders had among the lowest clonal expansion. Clonal expansion was seen in CD4+ and CD8+ blood T cells by week 6 at 0.1 to 3.0 mg/kg.

A history of autoimmune disease or systemic immunosuppression excluded patients. Germline loops: CDR1 SNHLY, CDR2 FYNNEI. CDR3 length: 15 amino acids. V was pared by 9 bases and J by 2 bases, with 8 bases of the junction left unmatched. This clone was counted a single time. Its antigen is undetermined. Clones were read by immunoSEQ multiplex PCR, and TCRdb kept only the in-frame ones, dropping some. Of under 50,000 clones in the sample, over 60% were seen once. The clonotype was recovered from an adult with an advanced solid tumor such as melanoma, head and neck, liver or kidney cancer. The rearrangement joins TRBV2 to TRBJ2-5, with TRBD1 matching over 11 bases. Sequenced material: CD4+ or CD8+ T cells sorted from blood, taken in a trial of the OX40 agonist ivuxolimab. The CDR3 reads CASFGTGGIQETQYF. CDR3 coding DNA: TGTGCCAGTTTCGGGACAGGGGGTATTCAAGAGACCCAGTACTTC.